Shown below are 21 T cell receptor beta chains from a single sample sequenced in a study of T cells after yellow fever vaccination. A single record per CDR3 protein comes from TCRdb applying MiXCR to the 5' RACE reads. The table shows about 110,000 distinct CDR3 sequences, with around 8.6% occurring only once. Sequences were derived from CD8+ T cells sorted from PBMCs, sampled 45 days after the yellow fever booster vaccination. The receptors stem from a young man who received the YFV17D yellow fever vaccine.

The table lists this clonotype with many counts. The chain combines TRBV5-5 with TRBJ2-1; D is uncertain. With 0 bases removed from V and 6 bases from J, the gap between germline ends came to 7 bases. The CDR3 spans 13 residues. Germline V gene lookup returns CDR1 SGHKS and CDR2 YYEKEE (reference sequence). The CDR3 nucleotides read TGTGCCAGCAGCTTGGAACTCCGCAATGAGCAGTTCTTC. Translating it yields CASSLELRNEQFF.

At least ten counts were recorded for this clonotype. The V gene is TRBV23-1, the J gene TRBJ2-7, with no clear D. TRBV23-1 is an ORF; its function is uncertain. CDR3 length equals 13 residues. V lost 7 bases and J 0 bases, leaving 10 bases between the germline ends. The CDR3 nucleotides are TGCGCCAGCATAGGGCCGGGCTCCTACGAGCAGTACTTC. This sequence encodes CASIGPGSYEQYF.

This clonotype has a count of ten or more. The CDR3 reads CSEKARFSSEQFF. CDR3 nucleotides: TGCAGTGAGAAGGCACGCTTCTCTAGTGAGCAGTTCTTC. V and J are TRBV20-1 and TRBJ2-1, with D hard to call. The germline gives CDR1 DFQATT, CDR2 SNEGSKA (reference sequence). Trimming took off 7 bases at V and 9 bases at J, with 19 bases between the two ends. CDR3 length equals 13 residues.

In its sample, this clonotype was seen many times. CDR3 sequence: CASSQVKGWADTQYF. Written as DNA, the CDR3 is TGTGCCAGCAGCCAAGTTAAGGGGTGGGCAGATACGCAGTATTTT. The rearrangement uses TRBV3-1 and TRBJ2-3; weak D call: TRBD1 (5 bases). Germline V CDR1 and CDR2: LGHDT, YNNKEL (reference sequence). Deletions cut 1 base from V and 4 bases from J, with 12 bases between. The CDR3 consists of 15 residues.

This clonotype was detected many times. The chain links TRBV7-2 to TRBJ2-7, with D possibly TRBD2 on 5 matching bases. The CDR3 extends over 13 amino acids. Trimming stripped 5 bases from V and 3 bases from J, with 11 bases between. CDR1 SGHTA and CDR2 FQGNSA come from the germline V gene. For the CDR3, the DNA is TGTGCCAGCAGCGCGGGTGATGACTACGAGCAGTACTTC. Translating gives CASSAGDDYEQYF.

At least ten counts were recorded for this clonotype. The V call is TRBV20-1, the J call TRBJ2-3, with TRBD2 matching 14 bases. This CDR3 contains 16 residues. V dropped 3 bases and J dropped 5; count of bases not matched to a gene: 7. Germline lookup yields CDR1 DFQATT and CDR2 SNEGSKA (reference sequence). This chain's CDR3 is CSASPGLAGEGDTQYF. The CDR3 bases are TGCAGTGCTAGCCCGGGACTAGCGGGAGAAGGAGATACGCAGTATTTT.

This clonotype was observed at least ten times. The chain uses TRBV27 and TRBJ1-2; a possible D gene is TRBD1 (5 bases). Germline values: CDR1 MNHEY, CDR2 SMNVEV (reference sequence). The CDR3 loop spans 14 amino acids. V lost 0 bases to trimming and J lost 8 bases, with 13 bases between them. In nucleotides, the CDR3 is TGTGCCAGCAGTTTATCTTCGGGGCTGGAGGGCTACACCTTC. This sequence encodes CASSLSSGLEGYTF.

This clonotype occurred many times. The gene calls are TRBV25-1 and TRBJ2-2, with unresolved D. In germline, CDR1 is MGHDK, CDR2 SYGVNS. The CDR3 totals 11 residues. Between the trimmed V and J ends, which lost 6 bases and 8 bases, there was a span of 7 bases. This CDR3 is CASSWRGELFF. CDR3 in DNA: TGTGCCAGCAGCTGGCGGGGGGAGCTGTTTTTT.

This clonotype was detected many times. The chain recombines TRBV6-5 with TRBJ1-1; D might be TRBD1 (5 bases). The CDR3 loop spans 13 amino acids. Germline loops: CDR1 MNHEY, CDR2 SVGAGI. Trimming stripped 5 bases from V and 4 bases from J, with 11 bases between. CDR3 sequence reads: CASSTTGGTEAFF. CDR3 in DNA: TGTGCCAGCAGTACGACGGGGGGCACTGAAGCTTTCTTT.

This clonotype was detected many times. V is TRBV6-2 or TRBV6-3 and J is TRBJ2-4; unclear D gene. Germline V gene data show CDR1 as MNHEY and CDR2 as SVGEGT. The CDR3 runs to 11 residues. Trimming cost V 2 bases and J 4 bases, with 0 bases left between them. Here the CDR3 DNA reads TGTGCCAGCAGTTACAAAAACATTCAGTACTTC. Its protein is CASSYKNIQYF.

In this sample, this clonotype turned up many times. The chain joins TRBV7-2 to TRBJ1-2; no clear D. V was shortened by 5 bases and J by 6 bases, with 13 bases between the two germline ends. Germline values: CDR1 SGHTA, CDR2 FQGNSA. The CDR3 is made up of 13 amino acids. CDR3 DNA sequence: TGTGCCAGCAGCCGGAGATTAGATCATGGCTACACCTTC. Its protein product is CASSRRLDHGYTF.

This clonotype was seen a few times. The V call is TRBV11-2, the J call TRBJ1-5; D call uncertain. The V end was cut by 0 bases, the J end by 0 bases, with 15 bases between. This CDR3 region has 18 residues. Per germline, CDR1 SGHAT and CDR2 FQNNGV. The CDR3 here is CASSLDVRPRDSNQPQHF. The CDR3 nucleotides are TGTGCCAGCAGCTTAGACGTCAGACCTAGAGATAGCAATCAGCCCCAGCATTTT.

Ten or more counts support this clonotype. The chain has TRBV27 and TRBJ2-7, with 9 positions matching TRBD1. In germline, CDR1 is MNHEY, CDR2 SMNVEV (reference sequence). Trimming at V came to 5 bases and at J to 5 bases, leaving 4 bases not matched to a gene. The CDR3 is 13 amino acids. CDR3 DNA: TGTGCCAGCAGTCCCGGGACAGGGAACGAGCAGTACTTC. Residues: CASSPGTGNEQYF.

This clonotype was seen ten or more times. The rearrangement uses TRBV7-6 and TRBJ2-7; TRBD2 matches at 9 bases. With 5 bases clipped from V and 5 bases from J, the junction kept 13 bases outside the gene matches. CDR3 length: 16 residues. Germline CDR1 reads SGHVS; CDR2 reads FNYEAQ. CDR3 DNA: TGTGCCAGCAGCAAACGGGACAGAGTAGCGGGAGACGAGCAGTACTTC. This codes for CASSKRDRVAGDEQYF.

This clonotype was counted ten times or more. The chain joins TRBV7-9 to TRBJ2-7, with TRBD1 matching over 8 bases. Germline values: CDR1 SEHNR, CDR2 FQNEAQ (reference sequence). The CDR3 extends over 14 amino acids. V lost 2 bases, J lost 6 bases, and 6 bases stayed unmatched. The CDR3 loop is CASSLQGQGPEQYF. The CDR3 DNA reads as TGTGCCAGCAGCTTACAAGGACAGGGACCCGAGCAGTACTTC. Using reference TRBV7-9 and TRBJ2-7 for the parts outside the CDR3, the full variable domain is DTGVSQNPRHKITKRGQNVTFRCDPISEHNRLYWYRQTLGQGPEFLTYFQNEAQLEKSRLLSDRFSAERPKGSFSTLEIQRTEQGDSAMYLCASSLQGQGPEQYFGPGTRLTVT.

This clonotype came up many times. The chain uses TRBV6-2 or TRBV6-3 and TRBJ2-3; TRBD1 matches at 7 bases. Germline-derived CDR1 and CDR2 are MNHEY and SVGEGT. The CDR3 is 17 amino acids. J was trimmed by 2 bases and V by 6 bases; bases with no gene match: 14. The CDR3 sequence is CASSLLGQDGYTDTQYF. CDR3 coding DNA: TGTGCCAGCAGCCTACTCGGACAGGACGGATACACAGATACGCAGTATTTT.

Ten or more counts support this clonotype. V and J are TRBV29-1 and TRBJ2-5; D unclear. Germline CDR1 and CDR2: SQVTM and ANQGSEA. The CDR3 consists of 13 residues. With 0 bases removed from V and 7 bases from J, the gap between germline ends came to 12 bases. The CDR3 coding sequence is TGCAGCGTTGAAGAGCGGCAGCCGGGGACCCAGTACTTC. Translating it yields CSVEERQPGTQYF.

This clonotype was counted ten times or more. This rearrangement joins TRBV20-1 to TRBJ1-1; D perhaps matches TRBD1 (5 bases). The CDR3 has 16 amino acids. Germline lookup yields CDR1 DFQATT and CDR2 SNEGSKA (reference sequence). V was trimmed by 0 bases and J by 3 bases, leaving 17 bases between them. The CDR3 DNA sequence: TGCAGTGCTAGAGATCGGGGCGCGGGGGGGGACACTGAAGCTTTCTTT. The encoded protein is CSARDRGAGGDTEAFF.

This clonotype occurred many times. The J gene is TRBJ2-2, the V gene TRBV27; perhaps TRBD2 as D (5 bases). Trimming removed 5 bases from V and 1 base from J, with 20 bases in between. CDR3 size: 18 residues. Germline lookup yields CDR1 MNHEY and CDR2 SMNVEV (reference sequence). CDR3 bases: TGTGCCAGCAGTCCGGACTGGCAGAGAAGTGTGAACACCGGGGAGCTGTTTTTT. It yields the protein CASSPDWQRSVNTGELFF.

This clonotype was recorded at least ten times. The chain is built from TRBV29-1 and TRBJ2-7, with a weak D call TRBD1 (6 bases). Germline V gene sequence: CDR1 SQVTM, CDR2 ANQGSEA. V shed 2 bases and J shed 5 bases, with 7 bases lying between them. The CDR3 runs 11 residues. The CDR3 sequence: CSVEQGHEQYF. As DNA, the CDR3 is TGCAGCGTTGAACAGGGGCACGAGCAGTACTTC.

This clonotype was counted ten times or more. The V call is TRBV29-1, the J call TRBJ2-2, with unresolved D. From germline, CDR1 is SQVTM and CDR2 ANQGSEA. V was shortened by 8 bases and J by 4 bases, with 8 bases between the two germline ends. The CDR3 covers 11 residues. DNA for the CDR3: TGCAGCTTCTGGGTCACCGGGGAGCTGTTTTTT. As protein: CSFWVTGELFF.